Here is one T cell receptor (beta chain) with its context. This receptor's antigen is unknown. No base-level quality is on record; no much larger clone is a single base apart. The donors were healthy, HIV-negative adults with no recently reported acute infections or vaccinations. Every donor was a Caucasian adult residing in Nashville, Tennessee, USA. For unsorted samples, some 90 million PBMCs were counted and genomic DNA was extracted with the QIAamp DNA Blood Mini kit. After blood collection by leukapheresis, PBMCs were isolated using Ficoll-Histopaque density gradient centrifugation and then cryopreserved in the vapor phase of liquid nitrogen. This sample stems from a study of shared clonotypes between healthy human individuals (dated by TCRdb to the early 2020s). About the study as a whole: The cohort included three men and two women between 18 and 49 years of age. To estimate repertoire size and how much clonotypes are shared between individuals, the study performed deep sequencing of blood TCR repertoires from roughly five healthy adults. Leukapheresis yielded between about 0.94 and 9.5 billion PBMCs per donor. To increase sequencing depth and limit assay-specific biases, different laboratories used diverse techniques to prepare libraries and sequence TCR repertoires. Results and caveats for the whole study, not just this receptor: Based on pairwise subsampling, the degree of clonotype sharing among donors was expected to be affected by sequencing depth. The small number of donors limited the genetic and exposure-history diversity represented. Sampling was restricted to blood, and TCR repertoires in tissues likely differ from the TCR repertoires found in blood.

Using the deep immunoSEQ assay, TCR CDR3 regions were amplified from genomic DNA by multiplex PCR. Genomic DNA extracted from each cell subset was distributed evenly over all wells of several immunoSEQ 96-well plates, and each plate served as one replicate. For unsorted PBMC, each replicate PCR was loaded with roughly 0.3 ug genomic DNA, equivalent to about 33,000 T cell genomes. Ten immunoSEQ deep assay plates were used to sequence the unsorted PBMC genomic DNA. Purified libraries were measured with a Qubit 3.0 fluorometer, size-checked on a Bioanalyzer 2100, and measured again with the KAPA Library Quantification kit. Every immunoSEQ 96-well plate was sequenced on a separate single-read 150-cycle Illumina NextSeq 550 flow cell. The source study handled its data this way. Because the immunoSEQ output included only junctional sequences and no quality scores, the filtering could not be the same as the filtering used for full-length reads. To assign V/J genes and CDR3, sequences were annotated against IMGT germline references using PyIR, a Python wrapper for IgBLAST v1.9. Reads with weak V/J assignments (E-value above 1e-6), missing CDR3, stop codons, out-of-frame junctions, or ambiguous translated residues were removed. V3J clonotypes were defined as sequences sharing the same inferred V gene, J gene, and CDR3 amino acid sequence. Percentage overlap between repertoires was calculated by dividing the number of shared unique clonotypes by the size of the smaller repertoire. RTK rarefaction, the Chao1 estimator, and Recon v2.1 estimates of unobserved clonotypes were used to assess repertoire richness. TCRdb stores this immuneACCESS table with in-frame sequences only. Part of the clones is absent; in the studies checked, under half of the shortfall reflects unresolved V genes, and no reason is known for the rest. That table is the source of V, J and clone size, and D and trimming were worked out from the DNA. For this sample there are 450,000 to 500,000 clones; around 73% appear just once. The ten largest make up around 12% of the sample.

Sequences were obtained from PBMCs. The receptor was isolated from a woman between 40 and 50 years old in good health. Some clones in this sample may be carry-over from other donors' samples.

DNA sequence: TGTGCCAGCAGCTTGGGACTTGGGGGCGGTTCAAAATCACCCCTCCACTTT. Its coded protein is CASSLGLGGGSKSPLHF. The chain is assembled from TRBV5-4 and TRBJ1-6, and possibly TRBD1, on 6 matching bases. Sequences SGHNT (CDR1) and YYREEE (CDR2) are obtained from the germline V gene (reference sequence). A distance of 20 bases separates the germline ends of V and J, which lose 0 bases and 10 bases respectively. Inclusive of the bounding cysteine and phenylalanine, the CDR3 is 17 residues long. Kept here is only the CDR3 DNA, which spans 51 bases and is read in frame from base 1.